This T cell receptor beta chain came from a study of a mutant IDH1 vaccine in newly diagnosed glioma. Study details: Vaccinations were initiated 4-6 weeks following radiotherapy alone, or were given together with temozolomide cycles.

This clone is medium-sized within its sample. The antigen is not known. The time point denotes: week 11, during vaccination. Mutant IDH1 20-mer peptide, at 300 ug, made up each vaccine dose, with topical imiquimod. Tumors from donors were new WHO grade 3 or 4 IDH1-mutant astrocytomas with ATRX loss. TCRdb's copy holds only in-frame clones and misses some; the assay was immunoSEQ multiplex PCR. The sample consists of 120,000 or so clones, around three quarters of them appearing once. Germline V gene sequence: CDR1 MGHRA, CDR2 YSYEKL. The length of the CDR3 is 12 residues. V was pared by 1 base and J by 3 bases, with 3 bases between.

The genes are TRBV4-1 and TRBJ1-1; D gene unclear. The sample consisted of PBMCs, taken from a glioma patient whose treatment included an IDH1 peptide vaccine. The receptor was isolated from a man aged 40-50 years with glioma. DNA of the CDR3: TGCGCCAGCAGCCAAGGGGACACTGAAGCTTTCTTT. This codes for CASSQGDTEAFF.